Listed below are T cell receptor beta chains from one sample, sequenced in a study of OX40 agonist ivuxolimab in advanced cancers. Sequenced by immunoSEQ multiplex PCR; TCRdb stores in-frame clones only, minus some. This table holds about 63,000 clones, roughly four fifths found once. The input for sequencing was CD4+ or CD8+ T cells sorted from blood, taken in a trial of the OX40 agonist ivuxolimab. The receptors derive from an adult with an advanced solid tumor such as melanoma, head and neck, liver or kidney cancer. CDR3s include the opening cysteine and the closing phenylalanine or tryptophan. The D gene is left open where the match is weak. Size is stated for part of the rows, as once, few or many counts, or as a class when the clone is expanded.

v_call	j_call	d_call	clone_size	cdr3_nt	cdr3_aa
TRBV29-1	TRBJ1-2	NA	NA	TGCAGCGTTTTCGGGGCAGCAGGGAGCGATGGCTACACCTTC	CSVFGAAGSDGYTF
TRBV10-3	TRBJ1-4	NA	few	TGTGCCATCAGTGCCAAACTTGCGGCTAATTCGGGTGAAAAACTGTTTTTT	CAISAKLAANSGEKLFF
TRBV29-1	TRBJ2-2	TRBD1	NA	TGCAGCGTTGTAAGGACAGGGGGCTTTAGGGACACCGGGGAGCTGTTTTTT	CSVVRTGGFRDTGELFF
TRBV27	TRBJ1-2	NA	few	TGTGCCAGCAGCACAGGCTATGGAGGCTACACCTTC	CASSTGYGGYTF
TRBV5-8	TRBJ1-2	NA	NA	TGTGCCAGCAGCCCCAGGGCTGGCTACACCTTC	CASSPRAGYTF
TRBV5-4	TRBJ2-7	NA	NA	TGTGCCAGCAGCTTGGACATTGCCTACGAGCAGTACTTC	CASSLDIAYEQYF
TRBV2	TRBJ1-5	TRBD1	NA	TGTGCCAGCAGTTACGACAGGGTCACAGGCCAGCCCCAGCATTTT	CASSYDRVTGQPQHF
TRBV2	TRBJ1-1	NA	NA	TGTGCCAGCAGATTTGTAAGTGTTGAAGCTTTCTTT	CASRFVSVEAFF
TRBV7-9	TRBJ2-7	TRBD1	large	TGTGCCAGCACCAAAGCAGGGGGTTCGACCTACGAGCAGTACTTC	CASTKAGGSTYEQYF
TRBV27	TRBJ1-1	NA	once	TGTGCCAGCAGTACCATACGCAGTAGTGAAGCTTTCTTT	CASSTIRSSEAFF
TRBV2	TRBJ2-5	NA	few	TGTGCCAGCAGTGGTAGCCTGGGGGAGACCCAGTACTTC	CASSGSLGETQYF
TRBV5-6	TRBJ2-1	NA	NA	TGTGCCAGCAGCTCCGGGACTGTTAATGAGCAGTTCTTC	CASSSGTVNEQFF
TRBV7-9	TRBJ1-2	TRBD1	NA	TGTGCCAGCAGCTTCGGGGACAGGGTGGGACCCTATGGCTACACCTTC	CASSFGDRVGPYGYTF
TRBV19	TRBJ2-1	NA	once	TGTGCCAGTAGTAGGGGCTACACGGACAATGAGCAGTTCTTC	CASSRGYTDNEQFF
TRBV10-3	TRBJ1-4	NA	NA	TGTGCCATCAGTGTCAGTAATGAAAAACTGTTTTTT	CAISVSNEKLFF
TRBV4-2	TRBJ2-4	NA	once	TGTGCCAGCAGCCAAGAAGTGAGGGCCGACATTCAGTACTTC	CASSQEVRADIQYF
TRBV6-5	TRBJ2-2	TRBD2	NA	TGTGCCAGCAGGTCCGGGGGGGCGGCCACCGGGGAGCTGTTTTTT	CASRSGGAATGELFF
TRBV6-1	TRBJ2-5	NA	NA	TGTGCCAGCAACCGGGGTAACGGGCAAGAGACCCAGTACTTC	CASNRGNGQETQYF
TRBV2	TRBJ1-1	NA	NA	TGTGCCAGCGGTTGGACTGAAGCTTTCTTT	CASGWTEAFF
TRBV11-2	TRBJ1-1	NA	NA	TGTGCCAGCAGCCCGGCGGCGGATCCGTTCGAAGCTTTCTTT	CASSPAADPFEAFF
TRBV4-1	TRBJ1-5	NA	NA	TGCGCCAGCAGCCAAGATTACGGTACGGCCAGTTCTGTTCAGCCCCAGCATTTT	CASSQDYGTASSVQPQHF
TRBV7-2	TRBJ2-5	NA	NA	TGTGCCAGCTTAGGACAGATAGTGCAAGAGACCCAGTACTTC	CASLGQIVQETQYF
TRBV30	TRBJ1-1	NA	few	TGTGCCTGGAGTGTGCGGAGTAAAGCTTTCTTT	CAWSVRSKAFF